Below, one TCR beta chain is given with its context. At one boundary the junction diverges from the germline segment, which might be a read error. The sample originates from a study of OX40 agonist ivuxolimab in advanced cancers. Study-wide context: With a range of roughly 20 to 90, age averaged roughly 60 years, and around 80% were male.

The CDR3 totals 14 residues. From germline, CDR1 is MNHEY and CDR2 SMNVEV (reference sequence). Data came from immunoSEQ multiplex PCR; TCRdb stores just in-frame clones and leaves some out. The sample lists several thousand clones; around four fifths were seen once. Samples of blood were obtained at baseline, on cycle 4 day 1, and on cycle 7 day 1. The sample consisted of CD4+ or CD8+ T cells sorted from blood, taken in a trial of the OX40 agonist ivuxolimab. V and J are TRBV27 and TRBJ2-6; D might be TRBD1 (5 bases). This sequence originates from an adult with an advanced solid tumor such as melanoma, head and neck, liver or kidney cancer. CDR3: CASSWGAGVNVLTF. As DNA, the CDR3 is TGTGCCAGCAGCTGGGGCGCTGGGGTCAACGTCCTGACTTTC.